These 3 T cell receptor beta chains share one sample of origin, sequenced in a study of T cells in Graves' hyperthyroidism and ophthalmopathy. Amplification targeted TCR beta CDR3 regions from RNA transcripts. Carried out on the TCR CDR3, a first-round RT-PCR used the HTBI primer set. TCRdb reanalysed the multiplex PCR reads using MiXCR and keeps one entry per CDR3 protein. The sample yields about 300,000 distinct CDR3 sequences, approximately 18% seen once. Sequences were obtained from blood. These TCRs come from a man between 50 and 59 years old with Graves' ophthalmopathy.

This clonotype was detected ten times or more. The rearrangement joins TRBV11-2 to TRBJ1-1; 9 positions agree with TRBD1. This CDR3 is built from 14 residues. Germline values: CDR1 SGHAT, CDR2 FQNNGV. V gave up 5 bases and J gave up 5 bases; unmatched junction bases: 6. The CDR3 spells CASSLTGGSTEAFF. The CDR3 DNA reads TGTGCCAGCAGCCTAACAGGGGGCAGTACTGAAGCTTTCTTT.

This clonotype came up many times. The chain has TRBV28 and TRBJ2-5; D is ambiguous. This CDR3 has 13 residues. Germline assignment: CDR1 MDHEN and CDR2 SYDVKM. The V end lost 1 base, the J end lost 6 bases, and 9 bases lay between the germline ends. The CDR3 coding sequence is TGTGCCAGCAGTTTATTGGCAGGCAAGACCCAGTACTTC. Its protein product is CASSLLAGKTQYF.

This clonotype appeared once. The chain has TRBV5-1 and TRBJ2-7; D gene uncertain. Germline V CDR1 and CDR2: SGHRS, YFSETQ. This CDR3 has 13 residues. Between the trimmed V and J ends, which lost 0 bases and 2 bases, there was a span of 6 bases. This chain's CDR3 is CASSLANPYEQYF. The CDR3 DNA follows: TGCGCCAGCAGCTTGGCGAATCCCTACGAGCAGTACTTC.